This TCR beta chain emerged from a study of cytomegalovirus exposure and HLA in healthy donors. Study findings and constraints: The authors later linked a missense DCLRE1C variant to TCR beta V- and J-gene trimming.

PCR used 60 Vbeta primers and 13 Jbeta primers. Generated by immunoSEQ multiplex PCR, the TCRdb table keeps only in-frame clones and is missing some. The table has 150,000 to 200,000 clones, 81% seen once. The CDR3 totals 15 residues. V was clipped by 11 bases and J by 0 bases; unmatched bases: 8. Looked up from germline, CDR1 is LNHDA and CDR2 is SQIVND (reference sequence). On this clone itself: What it binds is unknown.

This chain uses TRBV19 with TRBJ2-5; TRBD2 matches 11 bases. This TCR came from a woman aged 18-30 years in good health and CMV-seronegative. Sequencing was carried out using PBMCs. CDR3 sequence (DNA): TGTGCCTCTCAGACTAGCGGGACGTACCAAGAGACCCAGTACTTC. It specifies CASQTSGTYQETQYF.